The present T cell receptor beta chain was sequenced within a study of cytomegalovirus exposure and HLA in healthy donors. Study summary: According to later analysis, the same platform produced the roughly 120 validation and approximately 700 first-cohort repertoires. Study-wide results and limits: In vitro checks showed that a few CMV-associated chains really do target CMV antigens.

The CDR3 totals 11 residues. V was clipped by 6 bases and J by 3 bases, with 9 bases between them. Germline CDR1 reads DFQATT; CDR2 reads SNEGSKA (reference sequence). Assay used: immunoSEQ multiplex PCR; TCRdb lists only in-frame clones, some missing. The sample has a few hundred thousand clones; 85% to 90% are singletons. On this clone itself: What it binds is unknown.

Separate from the approximately 700-subject first cohort was the approximately 110-subject validation cohort, to which the donors belonged. The sequence was obtained from a woman aged 18-30 years in good health and CMV-seronegative. The V gene is TRBV20-1, the J gene TRBJ2-7; D might be TRBD2 (6 bases). The sequencing input was PBMCs. The CDR3 DNA follows: TGCAGTGCCACGGACTACTACGAGCAGTACTTC. Protein: CSATDYYEQYF.